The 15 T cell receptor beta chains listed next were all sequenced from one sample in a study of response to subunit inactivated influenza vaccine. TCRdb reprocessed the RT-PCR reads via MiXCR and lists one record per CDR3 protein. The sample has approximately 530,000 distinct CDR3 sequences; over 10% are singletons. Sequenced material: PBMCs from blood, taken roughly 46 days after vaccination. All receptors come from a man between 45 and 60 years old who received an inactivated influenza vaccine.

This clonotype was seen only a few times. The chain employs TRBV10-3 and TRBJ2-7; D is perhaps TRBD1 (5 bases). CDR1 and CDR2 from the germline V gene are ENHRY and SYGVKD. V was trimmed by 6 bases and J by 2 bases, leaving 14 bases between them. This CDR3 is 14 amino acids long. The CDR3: CAIRRLDTTYEQYF. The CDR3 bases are TGTGCCATCAGGCGACTGGACACCACCTACGAGCAGTACTTC.

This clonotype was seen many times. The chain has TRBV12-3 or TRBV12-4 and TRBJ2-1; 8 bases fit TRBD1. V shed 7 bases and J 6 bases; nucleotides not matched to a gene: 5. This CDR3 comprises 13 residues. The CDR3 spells CASKQGTGNEQFF. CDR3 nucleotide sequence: TGTGCCAGCAAACAGGGGACAGGCAATGAGCAGTTCTTC.

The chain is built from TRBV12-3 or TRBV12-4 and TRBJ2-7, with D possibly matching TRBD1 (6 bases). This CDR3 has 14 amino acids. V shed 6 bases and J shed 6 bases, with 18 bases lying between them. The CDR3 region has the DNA TGTGCCAGCAGCCCAGGGGCGGGTAGACTCGAGCAGTACTTC. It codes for CASSPGAGRLEQYF.

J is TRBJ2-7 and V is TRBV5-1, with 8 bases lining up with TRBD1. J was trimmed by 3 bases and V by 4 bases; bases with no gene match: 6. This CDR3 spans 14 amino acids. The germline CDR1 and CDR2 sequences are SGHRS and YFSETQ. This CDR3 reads CASSPGDRLYEQYF. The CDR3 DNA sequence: TGCGCCAGCAGCCCAGGGGACAGGCTCTACGAGCAGTACTTC.

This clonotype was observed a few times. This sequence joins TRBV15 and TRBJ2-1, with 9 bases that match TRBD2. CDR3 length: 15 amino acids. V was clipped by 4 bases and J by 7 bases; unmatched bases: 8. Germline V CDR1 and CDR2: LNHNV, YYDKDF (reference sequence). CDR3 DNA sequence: TGTGCCACCAGCACCCGACTAGCGGATGGGAATGAGCAGTTCTTC. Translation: CATSTRLADGNEQFF.

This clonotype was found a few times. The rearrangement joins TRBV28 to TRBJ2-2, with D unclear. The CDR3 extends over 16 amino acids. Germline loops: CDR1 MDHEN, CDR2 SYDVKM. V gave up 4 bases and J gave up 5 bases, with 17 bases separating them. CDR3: CASSSFGRLGTGELFF. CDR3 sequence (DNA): TGTGCCAGCAGTTCCTTCGGCCGCCTGGGGACCGGGGAGCTGTTTTTT.

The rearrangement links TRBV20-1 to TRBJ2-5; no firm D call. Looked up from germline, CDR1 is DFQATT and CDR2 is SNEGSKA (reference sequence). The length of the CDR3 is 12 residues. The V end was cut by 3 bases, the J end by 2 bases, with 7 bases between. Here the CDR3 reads CSARSVQETQYF. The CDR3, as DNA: TGCAGTGCTAGGTCGGTACAAGAGACCCAGTACTTC.

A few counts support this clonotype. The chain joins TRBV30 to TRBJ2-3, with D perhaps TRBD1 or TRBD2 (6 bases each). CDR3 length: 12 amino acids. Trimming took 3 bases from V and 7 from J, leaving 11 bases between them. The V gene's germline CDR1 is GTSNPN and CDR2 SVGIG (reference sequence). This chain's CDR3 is CAWSSGANTQYF. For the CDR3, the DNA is TGTGCCTGGAGCTCGGGGGCGAATACGCAGTATTTT.

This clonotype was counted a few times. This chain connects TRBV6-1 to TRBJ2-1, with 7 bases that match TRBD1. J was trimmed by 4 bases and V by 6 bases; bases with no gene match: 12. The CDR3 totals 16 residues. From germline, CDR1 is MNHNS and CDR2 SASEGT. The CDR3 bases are TGTGCCAGCAGACCCGGGACAGTCCCGTCATACAATGAGCAGTTCTTC. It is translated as CASRPGTVPSYNEQFF.

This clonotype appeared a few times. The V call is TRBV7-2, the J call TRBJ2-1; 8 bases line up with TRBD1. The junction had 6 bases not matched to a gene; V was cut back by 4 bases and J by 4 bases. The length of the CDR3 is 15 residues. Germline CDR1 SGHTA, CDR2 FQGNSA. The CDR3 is CASSSFRGQYNEQFF. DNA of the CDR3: TGTGCCAGCAGCTCCTTCAGGGGGCAGTACAATGAGCAGTTCTTC.

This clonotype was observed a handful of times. This chain's CDR3 is CAGGQSSYEQYF. The CDR3 coding sequence is TGTGCCGGGGGACAGAGCTCCTACGAGCAGTACTTC. This chain joins TRBV28 and TRBJ2-7; 7 nucleotides line up with TRBD1. The V segment lost 11 bases and the J segment 0 bases; nucleotides outside the gene matches: 4. Germline values: CDR1 MDHEN, CDR2 SYDVKM. The length of the CDR3 is 12 residues.

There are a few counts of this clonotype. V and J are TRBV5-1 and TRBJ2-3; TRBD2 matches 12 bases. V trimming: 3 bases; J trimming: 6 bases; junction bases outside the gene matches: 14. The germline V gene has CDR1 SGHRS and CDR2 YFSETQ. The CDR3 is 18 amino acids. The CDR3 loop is CASSSEGLAGPPWDTQYF. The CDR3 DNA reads TGCGCCAGCAGCTCTGAGGGACTAGCGGGCCCTCCCTGGGATACGCAGTATTTT.

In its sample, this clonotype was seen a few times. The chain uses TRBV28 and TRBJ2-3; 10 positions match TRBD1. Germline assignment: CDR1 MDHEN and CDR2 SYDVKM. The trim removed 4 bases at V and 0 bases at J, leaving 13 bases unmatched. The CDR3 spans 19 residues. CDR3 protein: CASSSIGTGAKVSTDTQYF. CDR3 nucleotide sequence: TGTGCCAGCAGTTCCATCGGGACAGGGGCAAAGGTTAGCACAGATACGCAGTATTTT.

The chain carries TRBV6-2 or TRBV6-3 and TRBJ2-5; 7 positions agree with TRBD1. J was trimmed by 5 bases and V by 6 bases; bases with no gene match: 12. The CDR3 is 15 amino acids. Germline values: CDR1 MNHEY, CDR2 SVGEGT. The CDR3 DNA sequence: TGTGCCAGCAGCAAGGGACAGAAGATGGGGGAGACCCAGTACTTC. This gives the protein CASSKGQKMGETQYF.

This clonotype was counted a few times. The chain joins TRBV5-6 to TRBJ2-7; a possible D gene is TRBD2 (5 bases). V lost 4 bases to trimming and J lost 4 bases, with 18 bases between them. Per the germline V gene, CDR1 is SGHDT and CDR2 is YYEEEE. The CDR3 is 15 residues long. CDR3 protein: CASSPRAVVRYEQYF. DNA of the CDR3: TGTGCCAGCAGCCCACGAGCGGTTGTTCGGTACGAGCAGTACTTC.